This T cell receptor (beta chain) was sequenced for a study of CD8 T cells in ankylosing spondylitis. The study, taken as a whole, reports: Previously reported in reactive arthritis synovial fluid and blood were some of the motif variants.

Each CDR3 protein is one row after TCRdb ran MiXCR on the 5' RACE reads. The sample holds roughly 140,000 distinct CDR3 sequences, roughly 44% seen once. The V end lost 1 base, the J end lost 4 bases, and 11 bases lay between the germline ends. Germline V gives CDR1 LGHNA, CDR2 YNFKEQ. The CDR3 is 15 residues long. About this clonotype: Antigen specificity is unknown.

Material: synovial fluid, either unsorted or a sorted T cell fraction (not recorded which). This clonotype was sampled from a male donor with ankylosing spondylitis. The chain combines TRBV4-2 with TRBJ2-1; D is possibly TRBD2 (6 bases). The CDR3 spells CASSQAWAGYNEQFF. The CDR3 DNA reads TGTGCCAGCAGCCAAGCGTGGGCGGGATACAATGAGCAGTTCTTC.